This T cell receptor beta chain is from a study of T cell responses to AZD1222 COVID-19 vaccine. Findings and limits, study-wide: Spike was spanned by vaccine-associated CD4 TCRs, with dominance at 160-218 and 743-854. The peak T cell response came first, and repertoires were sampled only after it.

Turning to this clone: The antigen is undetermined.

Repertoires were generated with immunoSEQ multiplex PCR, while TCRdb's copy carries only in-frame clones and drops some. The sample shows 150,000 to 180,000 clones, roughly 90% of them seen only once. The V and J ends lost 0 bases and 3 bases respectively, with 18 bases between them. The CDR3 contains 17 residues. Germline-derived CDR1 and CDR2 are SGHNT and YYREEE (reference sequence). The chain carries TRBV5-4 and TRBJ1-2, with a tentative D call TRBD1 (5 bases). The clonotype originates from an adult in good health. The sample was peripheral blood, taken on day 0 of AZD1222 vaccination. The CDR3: CASSLEGRSLVDYGYTF. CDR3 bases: TGTGCCAGCAGCTTGGAGGGACGCAGCTTAGTCGACTATGGCTACACCTTC.